The next 23 T cell receptor beta chains were all read from a single sample in a study of CD8+CD57+ T cells in acquired aplastic anemia. Selection for sequencing was limited to patients who had shown CD8+CD57+ cell expansion by flow cytometry. Genomic DNA acted as the template from which TCR beta VDJ combination and CDR3 sequence profiling were carried out. TCRdb reprocessed the reads via MiXCR and lists one record per CDR3 protein. The repertoire holds about 120,000 distinct CDR3 sequences, with 45% to 60% as singletons. Sequenced material: sorted CD4+, CD8+, or CD8+CD57+ T cells (not recorded which) from PBMCs. Receptors were obtained from a human donor with aplastic anemia.

This clonotype was recorded many times. The V and J genes are TRBV19 and TRBJ1-1; D not resolved. Trimming pared 3 bases from V and 4 bases from J, leaving 15 bases between. Germline V gene lookup returns CDR1 LNHDA and CDR2 SQIVND (reference sequence). This CDR3 has 15 amino acids. The CDR3 DNA reads as TGTGCCAGTAGTATGGAACCTGGGCGGTCCACTGAAGCTTTCTTT. Translation: CASSMEPGRSTEAFF.

The rearrangement uses TRBV7-9 and TRBJ2-1; D perhaps matches TRBD2 (6 bases). Germline CDR1 is SEHNR and CDR2 is FQNEAQ (reference sequence). The V and J ends lost 0 bases and 9 bases respectively, with 6 bases between them. The CDR3 has 12 amino acids. The CDR3 region is CASSLARGEQFF. The CDR3 bases are TGTGCCAGCAGCTTAGCGCGGGGTGAGCAGTTCTTC.

The rearrangement links TRBV11-1 to TRBJ2-1, with TRBD2 identical over 9 bases. Unmatched junction bases numbered 11, after V lost 5 bases and J lost 6 bases. The germline V gene encodes CDR1 SGHAT and CDR2 FQDESV (reference sequence). The CDR3 contains 16 residues. The CDR3 sequence: CASSHSRGGGSNEQFF. CDR3 nucleotides: TGTGCCAGCAGCCATTCGCGGGGGGGCGGGAGCAATGAGCAGTTCTTC.

This chain joins TRBV12-5 and TRBJ2-1, with 8 positions matching TRBD1. V lost 5 bases and J lost 2; bases outside the gene matches: 5. Germline-derived CDR1 and CDR2 are LGHNT and FRNRAP. This CDR3 contains 15 residues. The CDR3 loop is CASGPTGVAYNEQFF. CDR3 DNA: TGTGCTAGTGGTCCGACAGGGGTTGCCTACAATGAGCAGTTCTTC.

The chain has TRBV7-3 and TRBJ2-5, with 11 nucleotides matching TRBD2. Germline CDR1 and CDR2: SGHTA and FQGTGA. V was clipped by 5 bases and J by 5 bases; unmatched bases: 10. The CDR3 covers 16 residues. In DNA form, the CDR3 reads TGTGCCAGCAGCCTAGTAGCGGGAGGGCCTGGGGAGACCCAGTACTTC. It specifies CASSLVAGGPGETQYF.

The V call is TRBV5-1, the J call TRBJ1-3, with D unclear. CDR1 is SGHRS and CDR2 is YFSETQ in the germline V gene. V was shortened by 6 bases and J by 4 bases, with 17 bases between the two germline ends. The CDR3 length is 15 residues. The DNA for the CDR3 is TGCGCCAGCACTCTAAGCTTGGGAGACGGAAACACCATATATTTT. Translating gives CASTLSLGDGNTIYF.

The chain recombines TRBV2 with TRBJ1-6, with D hard to call. Germline CDR1 SNHLY, CDR2 FYNNEI. The CDR3 consists of 14 residues. V lost 3 bases and J 10 bases, leaving 13 bases between the germline ends. Here the CDR3 reads CASSEKRVGSPLHF. The DNA of the CDR3 is TGTGCCAGCAGTGAGAAGAGGGTCGGATCACCCCTCCACTTT.

This clonotype has just a few counts. The chain combines TRBV15 with TRBJ1-1, with D unclear. This CDR3 is 17 amino acids long. Between the trimmed V and J ends, which lost 1 base and 4 bases, there was a span of 19 bases. CDR1 is LNHNV and CDR2 is YYDKDF in the germline V gene (reference sequence). The CDR3 sequence: CATSRGTAPWVRTEAFF. The CDR3, as DNA: TGTGCCACCAGCAGAGGTACGGCGCCTTGGGTACGCACTGAAGCTTTCTTT. Full variable domain (missing parts from reference TRBV15 and TRBJ1-1): DAMVIQNPRYQVTQFGKPVTLSCSQTLNHNVMYWYQQKSSQAPKLLFHYYDKDFNNEADTPDNFQSRRPNTSFCFLDIRSPGLGDTAMYLCATSRGTAPWVRTEAFFGQGTRLTVV.

This sequence joins TRBV19 and TRBJ1-6; 8 nucleotides line up with TRBD1. With V trimmed by 4 bases and J by 9 bases, 8 bases remained unmatched. Germline V gene lookup returns CDR1 LNHDA and CDR2 SQIVND (reference sequence). The CDR3 length is 15 residues. The CDR3 DNA sequence: TGTGCCAGTAGTACCCTTGGACAGGGTTTTTCACCCCTCCACTTT. Its translation: CASSTLGQGFSPLHF. The full variable domain, completed using reference TRBV19 and TRBJ1-6, is DGGITQSPKYLFRKEGQNVTLSCEQNLNHDAMYWYRQDPGQGLRLIYYSQIVNDFQKGDIAEGYSVSREKKESFPLTVTSAQKNPTAFYLCASSTLGQGFSPLHFGNGTRLTVT.

The chain carries TRBV27 and TRBJ1-1, with D possibly matching TRBD1 (6 bases). In germline, CDR1 is MNHEY, CDR2 SMNVEV (reference sequence). The CDR3 is made up of 13 amino acids. Trimming took 6 bases from V and 5 from J, leaving 13 bases between them. The CDR3 here is CASRRQARTEAFF. Here the CDR3 DNA reads TGTGCCAGCAGGAGACAGGCGAGGACTGAAGCTTTCTTT.

The rearrangement joins TRBV19 to TRBJ2-5; TRBD1 matches at 10 bases. Germline CDR1 is LNHDA and CDR2 is SQIVND (reference sequence). V lost 10 bases and J lost 0; bases outside the gene matches: 2. The CDR3 totals 13 residues. This chain's CDR3 is CATGTGDQETQYF. The CDR3 bases are TGTGCCACAGGGACAGGGGACCAAGAGACCCAGTACTTC.

The genes are TRBV6-4 and TRBJ2-5; tentative D call: TRBD1 (5 bases). Trimming removed 3 bases from V and 1 base from J, with 6 bases in between. The CDR3 loop spans 13 amino acids. Germline CDR1 and CDR2: MRHNA and SNTAGT. CDR3 coding DNA: TGTGCCAGCAGTGAACAGGCCCAAGAGACCCAGTACTTC. Translating gives CASSEQAQETQYF.

The rearrangement links TRBV11-1 to TRBJ2-2; TRBD1 might be the D (6 bases). Germline lookup yields CDR1 SGHAT and CDR2 FQDESV (reference sequence). V was shortened by 5 bases and J by 3 bases, with 16 bases between the two germline ends. This CDR3 region has 16 residues. Here the CDR3 DNA reads TGTGCCAGCAGCCGACCGGGACAACTTTACACCGGGGAGCTGTTTTTT. Residues: CASSRPGQLYTGELFF.

This clonotype is a singleton in its sample. The chain links TRBV19 to TRBJ1-2; 9 bases agree with TRBD1. Per the germline V gene, CDR1 is LNHDA and CDR2 is SQIVND (reference sequence). The J segment lost 8 bases and the V segment lost 4 bases, leaving 8 bases of the junction unmatched. The CDR3 covers 14 residues. The chain's CDR3 is CASSKRDRVMGYTF. DNA for the CDR3: TGTGCCAGTAGTAAGAGGGACAGGGTGATGGGCTACACCTTC.

The V gene is TRBV3-1, the J gene TRBJ2-7; the D is unclear. V dropped 6 bases and J dropped 6 bases, with 12 bases sitting between them. From germline, CDR1 is LGHDT and CDR2 YNNKEL (reference sequence). The CDR3 is 12 amino acids. The CDR3 sequence: CASSLVIGEQYF. The CDR3 DNA is TGTGCCAGCAGTTTGGTGATAGGCGAGCAGTACTTC.

The chain recombines TRBV4-1 with TRBJ1-6; D unresolved. The CDR3 runs to 14 residues. Per the germline V gene, CDR1 is MGHRA and CDR2 is YSYEKL. The V gene lost 5 bases and the J gene lost 9 bases, with 14 bases spanning the gap. CDR3 region: CASSGGIYGSPLHF. The CDR3 DNA follows: TGCGCCAGCAGCGGAGGGATATATGGTTCACCCCTCCACTTT.

The V call is TRBV19, the J call TRBJ1-5; D unclear. The CDR3 runs 14 residues. The germline V and J ends were trimmed by 2 bases and 2 bases, with 7 bases remaining between them. Per germline, CDR1 LNHDA and CDR2 SQIVND (reference sequence). The CDR3 DNA is TGTGCCAGTAGTATAACTTCCGGCAATCAGCCCCAGCATTTT. Its translation: CASSITSGNQPQHF.

CDR3: CAISDLQGDSGNTIYF. In DNA form, the CDR3 reads TGTGCCATCAGTGACCTACAGGGGGACTCTGGAAACACCATATATTTT. The rearrangement joins TRBV10-3 to TRBJ1-3; TRBD1 matches 8 bases. Losses at the gene ends were 3 bases for V and 0 bases for J; bases not matched to a gene: 4. The V gene's germline CDR1 is ENHRY and CDR2 SYGVKD. The CDR3 spans 16 residues.

The chain recombines TRBV5-1 with TRBJ1-1, with D hard to call. The CDR3 loop spans 14 amino acids. Germline CDR1 SGHRS, CDR2 YFSETQ. V was clipped by 5 bases and J by 0 bases, with 11 bases between them. The CDR3 DNA reads TGCGCCAGCAGGGACCCCACTATGAACACTGAAGCTTTCTTT. The encoded protein is CASRDPTMNTEAFF. Looking up the rest from reference TRBV5-1 and TRBJ1-1 gives the full variable domain: KAGVTQTPRYLIKTRGQQVTLSCSPISGHRSVSWYQQTPGQGLQFLFEYFSETQRNKGNFPGRFSGRQFSNSRSEMNVSTLELGDSALYLCASRDPTMNTEAFFGQGTRLTVV.

The J gene is TRBJ1-5, the V gene TRBV24-1; D is unresolved. The CDR3 length is 14 residues. The V end was cut by 4 bases, the J end by 0 bases, with 6 bases between. The germline V gene has CDR1 KGHDR and CDR2 SFDVKD. As DNA, the CDR3 is TGTGCCACCAGTGACCCAGGTAGCAATCAGCCCCAGCATTTT. It translates to CATSDPGSNQPQHF.

The table lists this clonotype with a few counts. The chain employs TRBV30 and TRBJ2-1, with D unresolved. Per germline, CDR1 GTSNPN and CDR2 SVGIG (reference sequence). The CDR3 has 15 amino acids. With 0 bases removed from V and 7 bases from J, the gap between germline ends came to 16 bases. CDR3 residues: CAWSVAGPFLNEQFF. Written as DNA, the CDR3 is TGTGCCTGGAGTGTAGCCGGACCATTTTTGAATGAGCAGTTCTTC.

The CDR3 region has the DNA TGTGCCAGCAGTGAAGTTGACAGGGGGGACACCGGGGAGCTGTTTTTT. The encoded protein is CASSEVDRGDTGELFF. The rearrangement uses TRBV2 and TRBJ2-2; TRBD1 agrees at 9 bases. Germline values: CDR1 SNHLY, CDR2 FYNNEI. V was clipped by 1 base and J by 3 bases; unmatched bases: 3. The CDR3 has 16 amino acids.

Only a few counts were recorded for this clonotype. CDR3: CASSVGGGGNHLTGELFF. The CDR3 coding sequence is TGTGCCAGCAGCGTAGGAGGGGGGGGAAACCACCTCACCGGGGAGCTGTTTTTT. The J gene is TRBJ2-2, the V gene TRBV9, with a weak D call TRBD2 (7 bases). V was shortened by 0 bases and J by 4 bases, with 19 bases between the two germline ends. CDR3 length: 18 residues. Germline assignment: CDR1 SGDLS and CDR2 YYNGEE.